The following is a T cell receptor beta chain sequence with its context. The source of the sample is a study of blood T cell repertoires in COVID-19. The assay was immunoSEQ multiplex PCR, and TCRdb's table has in-frame clones only and misses some. The sample holds about 140,000 clones, around 81% seen once. CDR1 and CDR2 (germline): LGHNA, YNFKEQ. V was trimmed by 0 bases and J by 5 bases, leaving 15 bases between them. CDR3 length: 16 residues. The sequence derives from a human donor in a cohort sampled during active COVID-19. Sequencing was performed on peripheral blood. V usage is TRBV4-2 and J usage is TRBJ2-3, with D possibly being TRBD1 (6 bases). The chain's CDR3 is CASSQDPGRGGDTQYF. As DNA, the CDR3 is TGTGCCAGCAGCCAAGATCCCGGACGAGGGGGAGATACGCAGTATTTT.